This entry describes one TCR beta chain. Its antigen is not identified. The record originates from a study of cytomegalovirus exposure and HLA in healthy donors. General observations from the study: As confirmed in vitro, three CMV-associated chains were specific for CMV antigens.

Profiling relied on immunoSEQ multiplex PCR, and the TCRdb table lists in-frame clones only, not all of them. This table holds over 85,000 clones, about 95% found once. Germline V gene data show CDR1 as LNHDA and CDR2 as SQIVND (reference sequence). V gave up 7 bases and J gave up 1 base; unmatched junction bases: 5. The CDR3 spans 16 residues. V is TRBV19 and J is TRBJ2-6; 9 bases line up with TRBD1. The source of this sequence is a woman between 18 and 29 years old in good health and CMV-seronegative. The sample was PBMCs. The CDR3: CASTGQGSSGANVLTF. In DNA, the CDR3 is TGTGCCAGTACGGGACAGGGATCTTCTGGGGCCAACGTCCTGACTTTC.